These 3 T cell receptor beta chains originate from one sample sequenced in a study of blood T cell repertoires in COVID-19 (dated by TCRdb to 2018 to 2020). Library preparation employed the immunoSEQ multiplex PCR assay. The table comes from immuneACCESS by way of TCRdb, which keeps in-frame sequences with V and J called. Part of the clones is missing from these tables; in studies checked, under half for an unresolved V gene and the rest for unknown reasons. A total of around 78,000 clones appear in this sample, around nine tenths of them only once. The biggest ten clones account for around 1.9% of the sample. The specimen sequenced was peripheral blood. The source is a woman aged 60-75 years with acute or convalescent COVID-19.

This clone was recorded once. The V gene is TRBV29-1, the J gene TRBJ2-7; 10 bases agree with TRBD1. V trimming: 6 bases; J trimming: 4 bases; junction bases outside the gene matches: 9. The CDR3 is 14 residues long. CDR1 SQVTM and CDR2 ANQGSEA come from the germline V gene. The CDR3 here is CSVGGQGGTYEQYF. In DNA form, the CDR3 reads TGCAGCGTGGGAGGACAGGGGGGGACTTACGAGCAGTACTTC.

This chain uses TRBV5-1 with TRBJ1-4; 8 bases are a match to TRBD1. This CDR3 is 15 amino acids long. The junction had 2 bases not matched to a gene; V was cut back by 0 bases and J by 4 bases. Germline lookup yields CDR1 SGHRS and CDR2 YFSETQ. The CDR3 sequence is CASSLGTGRNEKLFF. CDR3 nucleotide sequence: TGCGCCAGCAGCTTGGGGACAGGGCGTAATGAAAAACTGTTTTTT.

This chain joins TRBV28 and TRBJ2-3; 7 bases agree with TRBD2. This CDR3 has 14 amino acids. From germline, CDR1 is MDHEN and CDR2 SYDVKM. J lost 1 base, V lost 6 bases, and 4 bases had no gene match. CDR3 bases: TGTGCCAGCAGGGGGGGAGGGGGCACAGATACGCAGTATTTT. Protein: CASRGGGGTDTQYF.